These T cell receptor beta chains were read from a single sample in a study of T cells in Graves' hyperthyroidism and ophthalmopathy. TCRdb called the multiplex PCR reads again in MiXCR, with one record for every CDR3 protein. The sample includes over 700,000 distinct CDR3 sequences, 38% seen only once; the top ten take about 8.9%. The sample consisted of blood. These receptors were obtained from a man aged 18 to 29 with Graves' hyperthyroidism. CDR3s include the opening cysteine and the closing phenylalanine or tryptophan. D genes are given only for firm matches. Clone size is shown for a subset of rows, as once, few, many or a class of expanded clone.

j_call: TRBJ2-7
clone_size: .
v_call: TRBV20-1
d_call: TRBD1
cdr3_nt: TGCAGTGCTTCGACAGGGGAAACCTACGAGCAGTACTTC
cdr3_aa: CSASTGETYEQYF

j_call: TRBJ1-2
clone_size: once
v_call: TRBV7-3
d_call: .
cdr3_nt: TGTGCCAGCAGCTTAGACCCCAGGGCGCCTGGCTACACCTTC
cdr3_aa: CASSLDPRAPGYTF

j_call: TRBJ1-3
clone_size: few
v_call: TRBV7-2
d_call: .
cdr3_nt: TGTGCCAGCAGGGAGTCGACAGGCGGAAACACCATATATTTT
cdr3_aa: CASRESTGGNTIYF

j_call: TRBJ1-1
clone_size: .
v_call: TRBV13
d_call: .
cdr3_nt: TGTGCCAGCAGCTTACGCCTCCCGAACACTGAAGCTTTCTTT
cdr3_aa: CASSLRLPNTEAFF

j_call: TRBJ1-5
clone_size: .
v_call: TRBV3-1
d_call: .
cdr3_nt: TGTGCCAGCAGCCAAGTCCCAACGACAGACTATAGCAATCAGCCCCAGCATTTT
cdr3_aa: CASSQVPTTDYSNQPQHF

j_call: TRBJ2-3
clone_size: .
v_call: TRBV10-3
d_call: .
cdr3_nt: TGTGCCAGCAGCACCGGTCTAGAATCCACAGATACGCAGTATTTT
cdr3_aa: CASSTGLESTDTQYF

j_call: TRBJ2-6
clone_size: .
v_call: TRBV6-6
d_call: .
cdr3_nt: TGTGCCAGCCTGAAAAGCTCTGGGGCCAACGTCCTGACTTTC
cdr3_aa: CASLKSSGANVLTF

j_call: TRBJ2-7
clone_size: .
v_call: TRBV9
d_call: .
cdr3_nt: TGTGCCAGCAGCGGAGGGGAAACCACCTACGAGCAGTACTTC
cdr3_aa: CASSGGETTYEQYF

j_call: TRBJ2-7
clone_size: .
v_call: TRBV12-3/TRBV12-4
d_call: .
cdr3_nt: TGTGCCAGCAGCCTCATTTCGGGGGAGCAGTACTTC
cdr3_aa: CASSLISGEQYF

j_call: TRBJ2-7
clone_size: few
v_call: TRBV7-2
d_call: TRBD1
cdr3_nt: TGTGCCAGCAGCATGACAGGGGGTCTCACCTACGAGCAGTACTTC
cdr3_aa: CASSMTGGLTYEQYF

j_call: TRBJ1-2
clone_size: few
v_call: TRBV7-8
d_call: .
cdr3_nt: TGTGCCAGCAGCTTAGGGGACGGCCCCTACACCTTC
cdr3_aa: CASSLGDGPYTF

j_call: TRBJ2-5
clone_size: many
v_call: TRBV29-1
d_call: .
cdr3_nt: TGCAGCGTTAGTAGAGGGGCCGAGACCCAGTACTTC
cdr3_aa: CSVSRGAETQYF

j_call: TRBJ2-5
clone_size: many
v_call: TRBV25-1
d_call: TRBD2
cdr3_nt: TGTGCCAGCAGTGCCAGCGGGAGGGAGACCCAGTACTTC
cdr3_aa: CASSASGRETQYF

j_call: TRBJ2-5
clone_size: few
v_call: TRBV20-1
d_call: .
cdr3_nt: TGCAGTGCTAGAGCCTTCCAAGAGACCCAGTACTTC
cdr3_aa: CSARAFQETQYF

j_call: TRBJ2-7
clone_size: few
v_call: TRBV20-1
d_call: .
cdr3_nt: TGCAGTGCTAGAGACAACCGGGCCGCTGGGTTCTACGAGCAGTACTTC
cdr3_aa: CSARDNRAAGFYEQYF

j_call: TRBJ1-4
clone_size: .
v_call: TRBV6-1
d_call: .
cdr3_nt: TGTGCCAGCAGTGAAGCGGATGCAGGGGAAGAAAAACTGTTTTTT
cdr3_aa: CASSEADAGEEKLFF

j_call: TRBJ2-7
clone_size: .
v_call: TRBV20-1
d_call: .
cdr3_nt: TGCAGTGCCAGCAGGGCCCACTACGAGCAGTACTTC
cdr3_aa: CSASRAHYEQYF

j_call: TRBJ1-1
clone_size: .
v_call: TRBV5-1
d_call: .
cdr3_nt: TGCGCCAGCAGCCCAGAGGCGGGTCGTGGCACTGAAGCTTTCTTT
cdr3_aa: CASSPEAGRGTEAFF

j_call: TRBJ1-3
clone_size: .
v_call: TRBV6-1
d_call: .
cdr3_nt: TGTGCCAGCAGTGAAGTCGTCGATGGAAACACCATATATTTT
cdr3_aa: CASSEVVDGNTIYF

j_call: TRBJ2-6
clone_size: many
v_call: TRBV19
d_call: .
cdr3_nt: TGTGCCAGTAGCATGGGGACCTCTGGGGCCAACGTCCTGACTTTC
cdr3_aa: CASSMGTSGANVLTF

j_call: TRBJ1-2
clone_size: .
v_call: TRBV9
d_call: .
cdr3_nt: TGTGCCAGCAGCGTAGGGACAGGCTACACCTTC
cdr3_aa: CASSVGTGYTF

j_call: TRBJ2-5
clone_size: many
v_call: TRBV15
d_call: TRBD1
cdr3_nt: TGTGCCACCAGCAGAGATAGGATGCAGGGGGCGGAAGAGACCCAGTACTTC
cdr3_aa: CATSRDRMQGAEETQYF

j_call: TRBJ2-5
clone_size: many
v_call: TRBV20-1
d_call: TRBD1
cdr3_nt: TGCAGTGCTAGAGGGCACAGGGGAAAGACCCAGTACTTC
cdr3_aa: CSARGHRGKTQYF

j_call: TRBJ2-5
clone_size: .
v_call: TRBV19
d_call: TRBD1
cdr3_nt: TGTGCCAGTAGTATGGGGACAGGGCAGGGGGCCCAGTACTTC
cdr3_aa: CASSMGTGQGAQYF

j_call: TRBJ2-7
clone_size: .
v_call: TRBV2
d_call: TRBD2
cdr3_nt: TGTGCCAGCGCGCCGGGACTAACCCCCTACGAGCAGTACTTC
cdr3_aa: CASAPGLTPYEQYF

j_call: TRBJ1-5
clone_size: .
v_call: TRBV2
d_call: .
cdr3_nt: TGTGCCAGCAGCGAAACAGGAATGAACAATCAGCCCCAGCATTTT
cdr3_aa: CASSETGMNNQPQHF

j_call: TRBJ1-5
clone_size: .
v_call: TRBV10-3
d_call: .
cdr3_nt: TGTGCCAGCAGTGATGCAGGGCGGATAAATCAGCCCCAGCATTTT
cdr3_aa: CASSDAGRINQPQHF

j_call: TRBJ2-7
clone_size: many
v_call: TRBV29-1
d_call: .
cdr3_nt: TGCAGCGTTGAAGGAAGGCAAAGCTACGAGCAGTACTTC
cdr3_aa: CSVEGRQSYEQYF

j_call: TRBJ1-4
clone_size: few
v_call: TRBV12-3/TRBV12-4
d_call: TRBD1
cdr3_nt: TGTGCCAGCAGCATGGGGACAGGTGAAAAACTGTTTTTT
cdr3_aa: CASSMGTGEKLFF

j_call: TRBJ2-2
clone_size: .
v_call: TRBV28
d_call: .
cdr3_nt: TGTGCCAGCAGTCAAGGGGACCGGCGCACCGGGGAGCTGTTTTTT
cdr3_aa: CASSQGDRRTGELFF

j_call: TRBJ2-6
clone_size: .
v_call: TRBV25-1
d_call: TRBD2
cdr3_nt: TGTGCCAGCAGCGTCAACGGGGGGGCTGGGGCCAACGTCCTGAGTTTC
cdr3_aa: CASSVNGGAGANVLSF

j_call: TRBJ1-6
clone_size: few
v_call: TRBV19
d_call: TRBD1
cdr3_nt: TGTGCCAGTAGGATCCGGGACAGGAATTCACCCCTCCACTTT
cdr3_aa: CASRIRDRNSPLHF

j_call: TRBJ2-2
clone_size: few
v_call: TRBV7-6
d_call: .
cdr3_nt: TGTGCCATCACTCAGAGGGCCGGGGAGCTGTTTTTT
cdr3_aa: CAITQRAGELFF

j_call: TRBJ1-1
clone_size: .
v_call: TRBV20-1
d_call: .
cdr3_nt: TGCAGTGCTAGAAGGGTCAGGGGCTCTGAAGCTTTCTTT
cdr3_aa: CSARRVRGSEAFF

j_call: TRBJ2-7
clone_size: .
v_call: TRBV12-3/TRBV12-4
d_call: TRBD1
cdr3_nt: TGTGCCAGCAGTAAATATGACAGGGCCTACGAGCAGTACTTC
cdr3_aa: CASSKYDRAYEQYF

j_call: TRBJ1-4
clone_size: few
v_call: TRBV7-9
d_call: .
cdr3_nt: TGTGCCAGCAGCTTGGGCGCGTTTCCAACTAATGAAAAACTGTTTTTT
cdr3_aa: CASSLGAFPTNEKLFF

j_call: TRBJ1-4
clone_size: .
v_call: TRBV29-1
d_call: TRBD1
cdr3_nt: TGCAGCGCCCTTGGATCAGGGGGCGAAGAGAAACTGTTTTTT
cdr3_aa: CSALGSGGEEKLFF

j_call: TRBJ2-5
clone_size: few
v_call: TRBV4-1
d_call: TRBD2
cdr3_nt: TGCGCCAGCAGCCAGCCGACTAGCGGGATAAAGACCCAGTACTTC
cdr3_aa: CASSQPTSGIKTQYF

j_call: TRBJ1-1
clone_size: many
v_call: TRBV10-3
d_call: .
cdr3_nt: TGTGCCACAGGGGCAAGGGGTCACCCTGAAGCTTTCTTT
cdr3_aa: CATGARGHPEAFF

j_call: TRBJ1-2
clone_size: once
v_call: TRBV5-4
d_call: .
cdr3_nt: TGTGCCAGCAGCGTGGGTTGGGACGACCTCTACGGCTACACCTTC
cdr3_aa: CASSVGWDDLYGYTF

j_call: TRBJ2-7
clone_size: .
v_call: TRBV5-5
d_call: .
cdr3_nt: TGTGCCAGCAGCTCTGGAGACGGGAGCTCCTACGAGCAGTACTTC
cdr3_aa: CASSSGDGSSYEQYF

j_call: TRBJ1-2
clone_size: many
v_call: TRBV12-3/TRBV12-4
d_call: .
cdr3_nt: TGTGCCAGCAGTTTAAGGCAGGGGTTCGACGGCTACACCTTC
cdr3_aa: CASSLRQGFDGYTF

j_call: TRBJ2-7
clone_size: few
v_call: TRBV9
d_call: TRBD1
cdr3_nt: TGTGCCAGCAGCTACCCCGCCGGGACAGGGATAAACGAGCAGTACTTC
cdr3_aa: CASSYPAGTGINEQYF

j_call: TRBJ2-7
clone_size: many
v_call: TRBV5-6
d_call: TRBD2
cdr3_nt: TGTGCCAGCAGCTTGGGGGGAGGGGACTACGAGCAGTACTTC
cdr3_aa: CASSLGGGDYEQYF

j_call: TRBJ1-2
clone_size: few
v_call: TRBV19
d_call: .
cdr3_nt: TGTGCCAGTAGTATAGGGAAGGATCTGTATGGCTACACCTTC
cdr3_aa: CASSIGKDLYGYTF

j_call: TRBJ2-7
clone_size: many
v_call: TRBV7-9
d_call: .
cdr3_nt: TGTGCCAGCAGTTTGGATGGGCAGGCGGCGTACGAGCAGTACTTC
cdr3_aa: CASSLDGQAAYEQYF